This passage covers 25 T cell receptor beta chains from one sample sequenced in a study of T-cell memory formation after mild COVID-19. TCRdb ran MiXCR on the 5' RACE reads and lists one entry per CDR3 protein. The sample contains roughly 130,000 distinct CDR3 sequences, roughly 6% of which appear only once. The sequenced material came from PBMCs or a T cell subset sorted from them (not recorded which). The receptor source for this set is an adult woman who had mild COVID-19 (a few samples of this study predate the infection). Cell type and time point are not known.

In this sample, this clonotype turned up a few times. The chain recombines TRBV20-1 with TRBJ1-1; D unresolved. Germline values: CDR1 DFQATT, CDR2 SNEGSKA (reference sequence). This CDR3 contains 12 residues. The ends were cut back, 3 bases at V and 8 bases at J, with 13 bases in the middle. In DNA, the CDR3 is TGCAGTGCTAGGAGAGACGATCTCGAAGCTTTCTTT. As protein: CSARRDDLEAFF.

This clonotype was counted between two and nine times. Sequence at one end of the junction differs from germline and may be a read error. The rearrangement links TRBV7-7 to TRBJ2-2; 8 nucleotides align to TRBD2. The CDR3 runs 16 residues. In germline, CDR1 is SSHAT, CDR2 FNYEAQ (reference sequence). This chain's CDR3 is CASNVRPGRASGELFF. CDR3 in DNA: TGTGCTAGCAACGTCCGTCCCGGGAGGGCCTCCGGGGAGCTGTTTTTT.

The CDR3 loop reads CATSDLRETQYF. In nucleotides, the CDR3 is TGTGCCACCAGTGATCTAAGAGAGACCCAGTACTTC. The rearrangement uses TRBV24-1 and TRBJ2-5; D gene ambiguous. The V gene lost 3 bases and the J gene lost 4 bases, with 5 bases spanning the gap. The CDR3 runs 12 residues. Germline V gene lookup returns CDR1 KGHDR and CDR2 SFDVKD.

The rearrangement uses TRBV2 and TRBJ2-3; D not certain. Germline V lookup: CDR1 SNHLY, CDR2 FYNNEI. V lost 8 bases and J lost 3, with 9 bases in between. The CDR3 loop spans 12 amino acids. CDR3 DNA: TGTGCCAGCGCGACTGATACAGATACGCAGTATTTT. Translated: CASATDTDTQYF. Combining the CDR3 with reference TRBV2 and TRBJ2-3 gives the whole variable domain EPEVTQTPSHQVTQMGQEVILRCVPISNHLYFYWYRQILGQKVEFLVSFYNNEISEKSEIFDDQFSVERPDGSNFTLKIRSTKLEDSAMYFCASATDTDTQYFGPGTRLTVL.

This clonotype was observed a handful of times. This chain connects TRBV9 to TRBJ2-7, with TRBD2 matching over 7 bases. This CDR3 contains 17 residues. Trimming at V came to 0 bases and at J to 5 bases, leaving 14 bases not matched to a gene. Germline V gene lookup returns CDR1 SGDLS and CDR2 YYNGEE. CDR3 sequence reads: CASSVGPGGGRAHEQYF. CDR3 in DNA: TGTGCCAGCAGCGTAGGGCCGGGGGGTGGTCGCGCCCACGAGCAGTACTTC.

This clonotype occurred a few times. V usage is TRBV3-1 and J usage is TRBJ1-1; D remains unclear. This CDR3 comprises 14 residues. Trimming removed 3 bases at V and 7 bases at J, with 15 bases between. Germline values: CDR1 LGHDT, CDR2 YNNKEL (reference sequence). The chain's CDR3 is CASSHEPTRGEAFF. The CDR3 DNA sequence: TGTGCCAGCAGCCATGAGCCTACCCGGGGTGAAGCTTTCTTT.

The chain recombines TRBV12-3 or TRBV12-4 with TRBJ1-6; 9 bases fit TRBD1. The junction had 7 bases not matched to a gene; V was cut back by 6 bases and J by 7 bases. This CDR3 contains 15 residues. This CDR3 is CASRPGQGYNSPLHF. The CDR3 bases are TGTGCCAGCAGACCGGGACAGGGATACAATTCACCCCTCCACTTT.

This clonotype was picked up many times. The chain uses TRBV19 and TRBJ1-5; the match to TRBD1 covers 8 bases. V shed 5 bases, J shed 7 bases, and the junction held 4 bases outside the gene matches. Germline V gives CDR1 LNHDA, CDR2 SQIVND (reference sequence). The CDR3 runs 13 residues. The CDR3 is CASSSAGGQPQHF. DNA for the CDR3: TGTGCCAGTAGTTCGGCAGGGGGCCAGCCCCAGCATTTT.

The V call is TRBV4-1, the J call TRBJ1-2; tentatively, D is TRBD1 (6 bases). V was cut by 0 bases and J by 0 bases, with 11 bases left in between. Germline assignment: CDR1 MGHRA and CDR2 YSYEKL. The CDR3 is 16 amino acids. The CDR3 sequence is CASSQDRDIANYGYTF. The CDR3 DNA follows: TGCGCCAGCAGCCAAGACAGGGACATCGCTAACTATGGCTACACCTTC.

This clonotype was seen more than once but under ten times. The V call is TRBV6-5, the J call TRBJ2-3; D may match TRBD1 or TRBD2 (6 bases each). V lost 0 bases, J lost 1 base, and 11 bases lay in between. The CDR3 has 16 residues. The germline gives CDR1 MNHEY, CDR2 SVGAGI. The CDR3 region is CASSYSGGFRTDTQYF. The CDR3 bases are TGTGCCAGCAGTTACTCCGGGGGCTTCCGCACAGATACGCAGTATTTT.

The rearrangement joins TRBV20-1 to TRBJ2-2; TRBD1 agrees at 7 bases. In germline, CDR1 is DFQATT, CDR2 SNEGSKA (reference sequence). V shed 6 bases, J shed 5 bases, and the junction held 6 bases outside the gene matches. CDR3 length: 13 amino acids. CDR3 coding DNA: TGCAGTGCATACCGGGACAGAACCGGGGAGCTGTTTTTT. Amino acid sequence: CSAYRDRTGELFF.

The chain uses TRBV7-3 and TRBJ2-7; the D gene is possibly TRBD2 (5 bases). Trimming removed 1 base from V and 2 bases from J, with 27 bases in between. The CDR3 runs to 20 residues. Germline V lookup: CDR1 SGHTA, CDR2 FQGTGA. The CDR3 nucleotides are TGTGCCAGCAGCTTAAACGTCCGTGGGCGGACCCGGGGAATAACCTACGAGCAGTACTTC. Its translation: CASSLNVRGRTRGITYEQYF.

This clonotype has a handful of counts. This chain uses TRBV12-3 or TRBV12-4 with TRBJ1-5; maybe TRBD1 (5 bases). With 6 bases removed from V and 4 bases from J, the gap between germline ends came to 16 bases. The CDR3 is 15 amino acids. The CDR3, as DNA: TGTGCCAGCAGCCGCTCCAGGGAGACGAATCAGCCCCAGCATTTT. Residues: CASSRSRETNQPQHF.

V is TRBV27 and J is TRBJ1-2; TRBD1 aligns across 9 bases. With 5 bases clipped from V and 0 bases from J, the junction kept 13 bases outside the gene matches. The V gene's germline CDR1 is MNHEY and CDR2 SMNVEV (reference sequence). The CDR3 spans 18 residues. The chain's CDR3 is CASSPTGGLDLANYGYTF. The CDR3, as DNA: TGTGCCAGCAGTCCCACAGGGGGCCTGGACCTAGCTAACTATGGCTACACCTTC.

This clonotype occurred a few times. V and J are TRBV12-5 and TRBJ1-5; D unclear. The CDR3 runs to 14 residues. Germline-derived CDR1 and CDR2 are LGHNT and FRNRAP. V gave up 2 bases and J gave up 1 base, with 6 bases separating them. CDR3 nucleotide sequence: TGTGCTAGTGGTTTGTCAGGCAGCAATCAGCCCCAGCATTTT. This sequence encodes CASGLSGSNQPQHF.

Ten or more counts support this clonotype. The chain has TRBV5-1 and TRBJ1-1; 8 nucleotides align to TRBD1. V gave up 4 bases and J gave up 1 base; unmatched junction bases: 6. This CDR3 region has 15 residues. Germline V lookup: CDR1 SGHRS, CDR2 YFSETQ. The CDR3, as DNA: TGCGCCAGCAGCCCTCGGACAGGGAAGAACACTGAAGCTTTCTTT. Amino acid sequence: CASSPRTGKNTEAFF.

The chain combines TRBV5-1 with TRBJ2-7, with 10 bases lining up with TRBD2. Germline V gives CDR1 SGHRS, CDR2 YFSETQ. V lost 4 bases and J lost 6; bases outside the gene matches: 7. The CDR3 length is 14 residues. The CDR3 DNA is TGCGCCAGCAGCGTCGGGACTAGCGTACTCGAGCAGTACTTC. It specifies CASSVGTSVLEQYF.

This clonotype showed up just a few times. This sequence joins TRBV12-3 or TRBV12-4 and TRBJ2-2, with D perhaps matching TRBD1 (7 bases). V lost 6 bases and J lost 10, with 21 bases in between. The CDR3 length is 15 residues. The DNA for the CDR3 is TGTGCCAGCAGAGAGACAGGGTATAGGGAGGAGGAGCTGTTTTTT. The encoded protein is CASRETGYREEELFF.

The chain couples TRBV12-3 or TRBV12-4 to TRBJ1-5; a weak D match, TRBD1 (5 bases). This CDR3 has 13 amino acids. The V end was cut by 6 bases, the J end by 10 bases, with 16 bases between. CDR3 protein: CASSSQGAHPQHF. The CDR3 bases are TGTGCCAGCAGCAGCCAGGGTGCTCACCCCCAGCATTTT.

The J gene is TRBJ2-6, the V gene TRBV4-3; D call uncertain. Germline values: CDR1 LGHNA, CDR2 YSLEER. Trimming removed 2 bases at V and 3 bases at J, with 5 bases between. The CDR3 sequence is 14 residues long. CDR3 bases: TGCGCCAGCAGCCAATGGGGTGGGGCCAACGTCCTGACTTTC. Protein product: CASSQWGGANVLTF.

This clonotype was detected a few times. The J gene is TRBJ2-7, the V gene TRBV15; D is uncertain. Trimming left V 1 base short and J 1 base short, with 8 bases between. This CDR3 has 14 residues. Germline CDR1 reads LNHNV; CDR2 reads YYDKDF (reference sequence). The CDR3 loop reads CATSRGSQSYEQYF. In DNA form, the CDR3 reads TGTGCCACCAGCAGAGGCAGTCAGTCCTACGAGCAGTACTTC.

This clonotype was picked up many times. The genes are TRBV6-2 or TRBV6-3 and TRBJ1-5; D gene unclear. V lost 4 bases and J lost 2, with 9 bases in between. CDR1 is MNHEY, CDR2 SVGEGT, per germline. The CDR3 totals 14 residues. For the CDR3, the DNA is TGTGCCAGCAGTTTTCGCTCGCGCAATCAGCCCCAGCATTTT. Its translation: CASSFRSRNQPQHF.

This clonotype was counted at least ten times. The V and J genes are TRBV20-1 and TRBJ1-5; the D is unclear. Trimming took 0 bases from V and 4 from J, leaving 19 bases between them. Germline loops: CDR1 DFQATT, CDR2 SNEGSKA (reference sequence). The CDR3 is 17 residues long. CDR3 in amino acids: CSARDLRRGSLNQPQHF. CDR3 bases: TGCAGTGCTAGAGACCTGCGGCGCGGCAGCCTAAATCAGCCCCAGCATTTT.

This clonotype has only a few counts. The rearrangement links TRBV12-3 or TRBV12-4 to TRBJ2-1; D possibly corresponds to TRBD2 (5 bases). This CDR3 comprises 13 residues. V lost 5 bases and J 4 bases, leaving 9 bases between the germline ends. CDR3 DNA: TGTGCCAGCAGTCTAACTAGGTACAATGAGCAGTTCTTC. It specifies CASSLTRYNEQFF.

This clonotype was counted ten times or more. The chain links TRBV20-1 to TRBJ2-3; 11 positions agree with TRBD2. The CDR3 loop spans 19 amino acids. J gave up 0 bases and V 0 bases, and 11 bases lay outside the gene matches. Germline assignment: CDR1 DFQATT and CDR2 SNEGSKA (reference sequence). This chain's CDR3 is CSARDLERLAGPSTDTQYF. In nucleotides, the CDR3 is TGCAGTGCTAGAGATCTCGAGAGACTAGCGGGACCCAGCACAGATACGCAGTATTTT.